The present T cell receptor (beta chain) was sequenced within a study of shared clonotypes between healthy human individuals. Study-wide results and limits: Non-shared clonotypes displayed generation probabilities falling below those of clonotypes present in all four donors. Naive subsets tended to show greater estimated richness than memory subsets.

Here immunoSEQ multiplex PCR was the method, and the copy in TCRdb shows in-frame clones only, minus some. The sample lists 2 million to 2.5 million clones, around 95% seen once, with 0.13% in the top ten. Comment on this clone: Its antigen remains unknown.

Germline V CDR1 and CDR2: SNHLY, FYNNEI. This CDR3 is built from 14 residues. After removal of 4 bases from V and 0 bases from J, the junction contained 0 bases not matched to a gene. The sequence was obtained from a man between 18 and 35 years old in good health. Sequenced input: naive CD4+ T cells sorted from blood. The subset: CD45RA+ positively selected. This chain links TRBV2 with TRBJ2-1; TRBD1 agrees at 7 bases. The chain's CDR3 is CASSGQGSYNEQFF. CDR3 DNA: TGTGCCAGCAGTGGACAGGGCTCCTACAATGAGCAGTTCTTC.